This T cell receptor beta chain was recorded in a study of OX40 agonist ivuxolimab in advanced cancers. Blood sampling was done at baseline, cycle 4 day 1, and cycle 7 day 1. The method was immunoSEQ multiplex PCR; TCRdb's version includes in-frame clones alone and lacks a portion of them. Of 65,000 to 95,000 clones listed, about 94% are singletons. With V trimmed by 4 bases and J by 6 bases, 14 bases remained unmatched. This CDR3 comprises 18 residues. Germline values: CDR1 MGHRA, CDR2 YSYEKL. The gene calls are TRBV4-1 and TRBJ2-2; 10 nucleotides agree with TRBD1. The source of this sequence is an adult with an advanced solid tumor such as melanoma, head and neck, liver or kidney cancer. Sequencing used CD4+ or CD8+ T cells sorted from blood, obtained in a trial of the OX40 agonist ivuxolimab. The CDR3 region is CASSPEIGTGETSGELFF. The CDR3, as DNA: TGCGCCAGCAGCCCCGAGATCGGGACAGGGGAAACGTCCGGGGAGCTGTTTTTT.